Below, 32 T cell receptor beta chains from the same sample are listed, as sequenced in a study of early stage breast cancer tumors. Clones were sequenced by immunoSEQ multiplex PCR, and TCRdb holds only the in-frame ones, with some missing. Here the sample spans 20,000 or so clones, 75% to 80% being singletons. Sequenced input: blood. These receptors all come from a person between 55 and 69 years old with breast cancer.

V is TRBV7-9 and J is TRBJ2-3; TRBD1 is a possible D gene (5 bases). Germline V CDR1 and CDR2: SEHNR, FQNEAQ (reference sequence). Between the trimmed V and J ends, which lost 3 bases and 1 base, there was a span of 11 bases. CDR3 length equals 15 residues. The CDR3 region is CASSLGHPRTDTQYF. The CDR3 bases are TGTGCCAGCAGCTTGGGGCACCCACGCACAGATACGCAGTATTTT.

This clone has only one observation. The genes are TRBV7-2 and TRBJ1-2; 9 nucleotides match TRBD1. V shed 1 base, J shed 8 bases, and the junction held 5 bases outside the gene matches. Germline CDR1 and CDR2: SGHTA and FQGNSA. This CDR3 has 14 residues. The CDR3 DNA follows: TGTGCCAGCAGCTTAGTCGGGACAGGGTTCGGCTACACCTTC. This encodes CASSLVGTGFGYTF.

V is TRBV6-6 and J is TRBJ2-7; no firm D call. The CDR3 extends over 13 amino acids. The V and J ends lost 5 bases and 0 bases respectively, with 8 bases between them. The germline gives CDR1 MNHNY, CDR2 SVGAGI (reference sequence). The DNA of the CDR3 is TGTGCCAGCAGTCGACCGAACTCCTACGAGCAGTACTTC. Protein sequence: CASSRPNSYEQYF.

The chain carries TRBV6-1 and TRBJ1-3; TRBD1 is a possible D gene (6 bases). The CDR3 is made up of 15 amino acids. V lost 3 bases to trimming and J lost 0 bases, with 9 bases between them. Germline V gene data show CDR1 as MNHNS and CDR2 as SASEGT. CDR3 DNA sequence: TGTGCCAGCAGTGAGGGGGCCAACTCTGGAAACACCATATATTTT. Its protein product is CASSEGANSGNTIYF.

This clone was counted a few times. This sequence joins TRBV19 and TRBJ2-7; D possibly corresponds to TRBD1 (5 bases). V shed 2 bases and J shed 3 bases, with 14 bases lying between them. The CDR3 is made up of 15 amino acids. CDR1 and CDR2 (germline): LNHDA, SQIVND (reference sequence). The CDR3 sequence: CASSIPSQGIYEQYF. The CDR3 DNA reads TGTGCCAGTAGTATACCTTCCCAGGGAATCTACGAGCAGTACTTC.

This sequence joins TRBV29-1 and TRBJ1-1; D unclear. The CDR3 has 11 residues. In germline, CDR1 is SQVTM, CDR2 ANQGSEA. The V and J ends lost 8 bases and 1 base respectively, with 8 bases between them. The CDR3 sequence: CSSRGNTEAFF. For the CDR3, the DNA is TGCAGCTCCCGGGGGAACACTGAAGCTTTCTTT.

J is TRBJ1-4 and V is TRBV6-5; weak D call: TRBD1 (6 bases). The CDR3 runs 14 residues. Trimming left V 6 bases short and J 6 bases short, with 14 bases between. Per the germline V gene, CDR1 is MNHEY and CDR2 is SVGAGI. The CDR3 region is CASSSRGGDEKLFF. The CDR3 DNA sequence: TGTGCCAGCAGCTCCAGGGGCGGGGATGAAAAACTGTTTTTT.

V gene TRBV11-2 combines with J gene TRBJ2-1, with 7 bases fitting TRBD2. Germline V lookup: CDR1 SGHAT, CDR2 FQNNGV. This CDR3 has 14 amino acids. Unmatched junction bases numbered 5, after V lost 5 bases and J lost 4 bases. CDR3 loop: CASSDGRMYNEQFF. The DNA for the CDR3 is TGTGCCAGCAGCGACGGGAGGATGTACAATGAGCAGTTCTTC.

The chain uses TRBV7-8 and TRBJ1-2, with a weak D call TRBD1 (6 bases). Germline V CDR1 and CDR2: SGHVS, FQNEAQ. The germline V and J ends were trimmed by 2 bases and 0 bases, with 10 bases remaining between them. The length of the CDR3 is 15 residues. DNA for the CDR3: TGTGCCAGCAGCTTAAATCGACAGGCTAACTATGGCTACACCTTC. It encodes CASSLNRQANYGYTF.

The gene calls are TRBV27 and TRBJ1-2, with 9 bases that match TRBD1. The CDR3 covers 15 residues. The V and J ends lost 2 bases and 6 bases, in that order; junction bases with no gene match: 7. Germline CDR1 reads MNHEY; CDR2 reads SMNVEV (reference sequence). The CDR3 sequence: CASSLTGQGINGYTF. In DNA form, the CDR3 reads TGTGCCAGCAGTTTAACTGGACAGGGGATTAATGGCTACACCTTC.

The chain joins TRBV11-2 to TRBJ2-1, with TRBD2 as a possible D gene (6 bases). V dropped 0 bases and J dropped 12 bases, with 21 bases sitting between them. This CDR3 contains 16 residues. In germline, CDR1 is SGHAT, CDR2 FQNNGV. CDR3 in amino acids: CASSLDRGGTQRGQFF. CDR3 sequence (DNA): TGTGCCAGCAGCTTAGATCGGGGCGGGACCCAAAGAGGGCAGTTCTTC.

The chain recombines TRBV5-1 with TRBJ2-7; either TRBD1 or TRBD2 may supply D (5 bases each). The CDR3 totals 14 residues. Trimming stripped 7 bases from V and 6 bases from J, with 20 bases between. Germline V gene data show CDR1 as SGHRS and CDR2 as YFSETQ. Here the CDR3 reads CASVPGPPTTEQYF. The CDR3 DNA follows: TGCGCCAGCGTACCGGGACCCCCGACCACCGAGCAGTACTTC. Using reference TRBV5-1 and TRBJ2-7 for the parts outside the CDR3, the full variable domain is KAGVTQTPRYLIKTRGQQVTLSCSPISGHRSVSWYQQTPGQGLQFLFEYFSETQRNKGNFPGRFSGRQFSNSRSEMNVSTLELGDSALYLCASVPGPPTTEQYFGPGTRLTVT.

The chain uses TRBV7-9 and TRBJ1-4, with D unclear. Germline lookup yields CDR1 SEHNR and CDR2 FQNEAQ (reference sequence). The CDR3 runs 13 residues. Trimming took 1 base from V and 3 from J, leaving 3 bases between them. The DNA of the CDR3 is TGTGCCAGCAGCTTAGTAGCTAATGAAAAACTGTTTTTT. This sequence encodes CASSLVANEKLFF. The whole variable domain, remainder taken from reference TRBV7-9 and TRBJ1-4, is DTGVSQNPRHKITKRGQNVTFRCDPISEHNRLYWYRQTLGQGPEFLTYFQNEAQLEKSRLLSDRFSAERPKGSFSTLEIQRTEQGDSAMYLCASSLVANEKLFFGSGTQLSVL.

CDR3 nucleotides: TGTGCCAGCACCGTACCGGGGGGGGGTAATTCACCCCTCCACTTT. This translates into CASTVPGGGNSPLHF. J is TRBJ1-6 and V is TRBV21-1. TRBV21-1 is listed as a pseudogene. The CDR3 contains 15 residues.

The genes are TRBV2 and TRBJ1-4; 10 bases are a match to TRBD1. The CDR3 covers 17 residues. The V gene end was trimmed by 6 bases and the J gene end by 5 bases; junction bases not matched to a gene: 12. Germline values: CDR1 SNHLY, CDR2 FYNNEI. The CDR3, as DNA: TGTGCCAGCAGAATTCAGACAGGGGGCGGACCAAATGAAAAACTGTTTTTT. It yields the protein CASRIQTGGGPNEKLFF.

This sequence joins TRBV5-1 and TRBJ1-5; D gene uncertain. From germline, CDR1 is SGHRS and CDR2 YFSETQ. The CDR3 covers 13 residues. Trimming removed 7 bases at V and 2 bases at J, with 10 bases between. The CDR3 DNA follows: TGCGCCAGCCCTTGGAAAGGCAATCAGCCCCAGCATTTT. Protein product: CASPWKGNQPQHF.

V and J are TRBV29-1 and TRBJ1-1; D perhaps matches TRBD1 (6 bases). CDR3 size: 14 residues. Trimming removed 5 bases at V and 1 base at J, with 14 bases between. Germline CDR1 SQVTM, CDR2 ANQGSEA. The DNA of the CDR3 is TGCAGCGTTTTGTCTGTAGGGGGGAACACTGAAGCTTTCTTT. It specifies CSVLSVGGNTEAFF.

This clone appeared a few times. This chain links TRBV18 with TRBJ2-5; the match to TRBD1 covers 11 bases. This CDR3 has 17 amino acids. The V gene end was trimmed by 2 bases and the J gene end by 5 bases; junction bases not matched to a gene: 10. Germline V gives CDR1 KGHSH, CDR2 LQKENI. The CDR3 bases are TGTGCCAGCTCACCATCAATGGACAGGGGGCGGTGGGAGACCCAGTACTTC. Its translation: CASSPSMDRGRWETQYF.

This clone turned up a few times. V is TRBV5-1 and J is TRBJ1-2; D is perhaps TRBD1 (5 bases). Germline CDR1 and CDR2: SGHRS and YFSETQ. The germline V and J ends were trimmed by 3 bases and 6 bases, with 18 bases remaining between them. The CDR3 loop spans 15 amino acids. CDR3 in amino acids: CASSSLWGDGDGYTF. The CDR3 DNA is TGCGCCAGCAGCTCTTTGTGGGGCGACGGAGATGGCTACACCTTC.

The chain combines TRBV5-1 with TRBJ1-1; 7 bases agree with TRBD1. Trimming at V came to 3 bases and at J to 5 bases, leaving 7 bases not matched to a gene. CDR1 is SGHRS, CDR2 YFSETQ, per germline. The CDR3 sequence is 14 residues long. The CDR3 region has the DNA TGCGCCAGCAGCTGGACAGGAGGAGGAACTGAAGCTTTCTTT. Translation: CASSWTGGGTEAFF.

This rearrangement joins TRBV29-1 to TRBJ1-3; maybe TRBD1 (5 bases). CDR1 is SQVTM and CDR2 is ANQGSEA in the germline V gene. There are 13 residues in the CDR3. Trimming pared 7 bases from V and 4 bases from J, leaving 14 bases between. This CDR3 reads CSGGGGEGNTIYF. Written as DNA, the CDR3 is TGCAGCGGAGGTGGGGGTGAAGGAAACACCATATATTTT.

The chain combines TRBV4-1 with TRBJ2-2; 7 nucleotides line up with TRBD2. This CDR3 spans 16 amino acids. The germline V gene encodes CDR1 MGHRA and CDR2 YSYEKL. V lost 2 bases and J lost 5; bases outside the gene matches: 8. The CDR3 DNA reads as TGCGCCAGCAGCCAATCCTTGGAGGGAGGGACCGGGGAGCTGTTTTTT. Encoded protein: CASSQSLEGGTGELFF.

This clone was recorded only once. This specimen includes other DNA sequences encoding the same CDR3. The J gene is TRBJ1-1, the V gene TRBV9; D perhaps matches TRBD1 (5 bases). The CDR3 is 13 amino acids. Germline loops: CDR1 SGDLS, CDR2 YYNGEE. V was pared by 4 bases and J by 4 bases, with 11 bases between. Here the CDR3 reads CASSRGDATEAFF. In nucleotides, the CDR3 is TGTGCCAGCAGCCGGGGGGACGCCACTGAAGCTTTCTTT.

V gene TRBV5-4 combines with J gene TRBJ2-5; 8 bases are a match to TRBD1. The CDR3 is 14 residues long. CDR1 is SGHNT, CDR2 YYREEE, per germline (reference sequence). The J segment lost 4 bases and the V segment lost 3 bases, leaving 5 bases of the junction unmatched. The CDR3, as DNA: TGTGCCAGCAGCTCTGTGCAGGGGGCAGAGACCCAGTACTTC. It codes for CASSSVQGAETQYF.

The chain carries TRBV29-1 and TRBJ2-5; D possibly matches TRBD1 or TRBD2 (5 bases each). V dropped 4 bases and J dropped 3 bases, with 9 bases sitting between them. The CDR3 covers 12 residues. Germline CDR1 reads SQVTM; CDR2 reads ANQGSEA. The CDR3 loop is CSVVGAKETQYF. The CDR3 DNA follows: TGCAGCGTTGTCGGGGCAAAAGAGACCCAGTACTTC. Together with reference TRBV29-1 and TRBJ2-5, the CDR3 gives the full variable domain: SAVISQKPSRDICQRGTSLTIQCQVDSQVTMMFWYRQQPGQSLTLIATANQGSEATYESGFVIDKFPISRPNLTFSTLTVSNMSPEDSSIYLCSVVGAKETQYFGPGTRLLVL.

In its sample, this clone was seen a few times. The gene calls are TRBV29-1 and TRBJ1-2; no definite D call. The V gene lost 5 bases and the J gene lost 0 bases, with 7 bases spanning the gap. Germline CDR1 and CDR2: SQVTM and ANQGSEA. CDR3 length equals 12 residues. The CDR3: CSVNLPNYGYTF. For the CDR3, the DNA is TGCAGCGTTAACCTTCCTAACTATGGCTACACCTTC. The entire variable domain, with the rest obtained from reference TRBV29-1 and TRBJ1-2, is as follows: SAVISQKPSRDICQRGTSLTIQCQVDSQVTMMFWYRQQPGQSLTLIATANQGSEATYESGFVIDKFPISRPNLTFSTLTVSNMSPEDSSIYLCSVNLPNYGYTFGSGTRLTVV.

The V and J genes are TRBV6-5 and TRBJ2-5, with 7 bases lining up with TRBD1. V gave up 1 base and J gave up 2 bases; unmatched junction bases: 4. This CDR3 is 15 amino acids long. The germline gives CDR1 MNHEY, CDR2 SVGAGI. The CDR3 DNA reads as TGTGCCAGCAGTTACTTGGGACAGCTACAAGAGACCCAGTACTTC. Its translation is CASSYLGQLQETQYF.

CDR3 loop: CASSLGGITEAFF. The CDR3 region has the DNA TGTGCCAGCAGCCTAGGAGGGATAACTGAAGCTTTCTTT. This sequence joins TRBV11-3 and TRBJ1-1; no definite D call. The CDR3 covers 13 residues. From germline, CDR1 is SGHNT and CDR2 YENEEA. Trimming shortened V by 5 bases and J by 5 bases, and 12 bases separated the two germline ends.

The chain is built from TRBV30 and TRBJ2-7; a weak D match, TRBD1 (6 bases). The germline gives CDR1 GTSNPN, CDR2 SVGIG (reference sequence). The V gene lost 2 bases and the J gene lost 0 bases, with 11 bases spanning the gap. This CDR3 contains 14 residues. The DNA of the CDR3 is TGTGCCTGGAGTCAAGGGGGATTCTCCTACGAGCAGTACTTC. It is translated as CAWSQGGFSYEQYF.

This chain joins TRBV6-5 and TRBJ2-5, with 9 bases identical to TRBD1. The tail of the sequence fits TRBJ2-7 better, so the J call may be wrong. This CDR3 region has 13 residues. Germline CDR1 is MNHEY and CDR2 is SVGAGI. CDR3 amino acids: CASNRQGAYEQYF. The CDR3 DNA reads TGTGCCAGCAACAGACAGGGGGCCTACGAGCAGTACTTC.

This clone was seen once. CDR3 sequence reads: CASSLEQLTGSGNTIYF. CDR3 nucleotide sequence: TGTGCCAGCAGCTTAGAACAGTTGACAGGCTCTGGAAACACCATATATTTT. This chain links TRBV7-2 with TRBJ1-3; D might be TRBD1 (6 bases). The germline gives CDR1 SGHTA, CDR2 FQGNSA. CDR3 length: 17 amino acids. V was shortened by 1 base and J by 0 bases, with 13 bases between the two germline ends.

The CDR3 nucleotides read TGCGCCAGCAGCCAGGGACACCCGGGAGGTGAGCAGTTCTTC. Protein product: CASSQGHPGGEQFF. This chain joins TRBV4-1 and TRBJ2-1, with a tentative D call TRBD2 (7 bases). The V gene's germline CDR1 is MGHRA and CDR2 YSYEKL. V gave up 3 bases and J gave up 9 bases, with 15 bases separating them. This CDR3 is 14 amino acids long.